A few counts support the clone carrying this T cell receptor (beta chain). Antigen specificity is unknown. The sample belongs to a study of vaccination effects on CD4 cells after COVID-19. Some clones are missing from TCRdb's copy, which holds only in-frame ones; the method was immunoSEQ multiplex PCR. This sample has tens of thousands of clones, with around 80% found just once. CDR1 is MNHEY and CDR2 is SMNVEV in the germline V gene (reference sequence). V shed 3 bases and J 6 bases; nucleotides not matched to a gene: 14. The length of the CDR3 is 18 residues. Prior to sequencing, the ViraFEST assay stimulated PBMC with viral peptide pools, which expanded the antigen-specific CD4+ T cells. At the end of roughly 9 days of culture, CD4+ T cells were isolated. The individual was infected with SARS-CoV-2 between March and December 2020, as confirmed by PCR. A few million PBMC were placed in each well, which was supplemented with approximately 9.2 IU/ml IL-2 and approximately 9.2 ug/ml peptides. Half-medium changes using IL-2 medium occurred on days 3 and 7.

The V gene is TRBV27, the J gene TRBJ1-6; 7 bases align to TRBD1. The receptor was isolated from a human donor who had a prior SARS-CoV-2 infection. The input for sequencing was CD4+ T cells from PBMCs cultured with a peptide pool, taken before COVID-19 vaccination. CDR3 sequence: CASSFPLATGALNSPLHF. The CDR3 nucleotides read TGTGCCAGCAGTTTTCCTCTTGCTACAGGGGCCCTTAATTCACCCCTCCACTTT.